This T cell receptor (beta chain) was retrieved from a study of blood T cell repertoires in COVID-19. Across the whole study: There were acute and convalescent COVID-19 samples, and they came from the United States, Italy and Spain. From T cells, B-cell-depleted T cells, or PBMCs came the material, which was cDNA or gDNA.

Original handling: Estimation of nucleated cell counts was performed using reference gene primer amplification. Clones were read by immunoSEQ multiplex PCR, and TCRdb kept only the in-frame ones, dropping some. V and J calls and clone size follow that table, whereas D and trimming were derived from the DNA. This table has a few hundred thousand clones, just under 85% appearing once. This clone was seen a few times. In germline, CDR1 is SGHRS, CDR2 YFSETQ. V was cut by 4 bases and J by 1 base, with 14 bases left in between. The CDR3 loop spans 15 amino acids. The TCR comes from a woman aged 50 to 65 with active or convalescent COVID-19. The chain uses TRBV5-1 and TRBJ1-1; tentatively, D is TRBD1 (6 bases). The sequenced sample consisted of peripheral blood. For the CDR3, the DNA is TGCGCCAGCAGCCCTACAGGGTCGGCGAACACTGAAGCTTTCTTT. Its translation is CASSPTGSANTEAFF. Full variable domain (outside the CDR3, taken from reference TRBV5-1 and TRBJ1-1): KAGVTQTPRYLIKTRGQQVTLSCSPISGHRSVSWYQQTPGQGLQFLFEYFSETQRNKGNFPGRFSGRQFSNSRSEMNVSTLELGDSALYLCASSPTGSANTEAFFGQGTRLTVV.